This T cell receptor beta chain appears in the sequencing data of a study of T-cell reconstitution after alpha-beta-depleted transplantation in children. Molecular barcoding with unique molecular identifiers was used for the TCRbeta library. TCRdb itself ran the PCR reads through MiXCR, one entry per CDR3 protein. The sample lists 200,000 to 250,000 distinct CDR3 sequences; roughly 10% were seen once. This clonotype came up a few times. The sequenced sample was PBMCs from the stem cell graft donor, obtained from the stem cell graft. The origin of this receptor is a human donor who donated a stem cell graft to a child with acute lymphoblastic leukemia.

This chain's CDR3 is CASSLGRKTQYF. In DNA form, the CDR3 reads TGTGCCAGCAGCTTGGGCAGGAAGACCCAGTACTTC. This chain uses TRBV5-6 with TRBJ2-5; D not certain. Trimming cost V 0 bases and J 6 bases, with 6 bases left between them. The germline CDR1 and CDR2 sequences are SGHDT and YYEEEE. The CDR3 is 12 residues long.